This TCR beta chain derives from a study of CD8 T cells in Susac syndrome. CD8+ and CD4+ T cells taken from blood had their TCR beta sequenced. About 0.45 to 1 ug RNA was reverse transcribed with random hexamers. An immunoSEQ multiplex PCR amplified TCR beta CDR3 over 54 Vbeta and 13 Jbeta. TCRdb re-called the immunoSEQ multiplex PCR reads with MiXCR, one entry per CDR3 protein. The table lists about 120,000 distinct CDR3 sequences, around 94% of them singletons. Germline CDR1 reads SGHRS; CDR2 reads YFSETQ. The V segment lost 0 bases and the J segment 8 bases; nucleotides outside the gene matches: 8. This CDR3 contains 15 residues.

This chain connects TRBV5-1 to TRBJ2-1; TRBD2 matches 7 bases. The sample consisted of CD4+ T cells from PBMCs. The source is a human donor in good health. The CDR3 protein is CASSLVLAESDEQFF. In nucleotides, the CDR3 is TGCGCCAGCAGCTTGGTCCTAGCGGAGAGCGATGAGCAGTTCTTC.